This passage covers 10 T cell receptor beta chains from one sample sequenced in a study of T-cell memory formation after mild COVID-19. From the 5' RACE reads, TCRdb called clonotypes with MiXCR, one entry per CDR3 protein. The sample consists of roughly 150,000 distinct CDR3 sequences, around 13% of them appearing once. The sample taken for sequencing was PBMCs or a T cell subset sorted from them (not recorded which). These receptor sequences come from a man younger than 35 who had mild COVID-19 (a few samples of this study predate the infection). Cell type and time point are not known.

This chain connects TRBV28 to TRBJ2-2, with TRBD1 matching 7 bases. V lost 3 bases to trimming and J lost 0 bases; unmatched junction nucleotides: 7. This CDR3 has 17 residues. Germline CDR1 reads MDHEN; CDR2 reads SYDVKM. DNA for the CDR3: TGTGCCAGCAGTTTGATCGGGCAGGGGGCGAACACCGGGGAGCTGTTTTTT. It is translated as CASSLIGQGANTGELFF.

The chain links TRBV18 to TRBJ2-3; TRBD1 aligns across 7 bases. CDR1 is KGHSH, CDR2 LQKENI, per germline. This CDR3 has 15 residues. After removal of 4 bases from V and 2 bases from J, the junction contained 6 bases not matched to a gene. CDR3: CASSRRDSYTDTQYF. The CDR3 DNA reads TGTGCCAGCTCACGAAGGGACAGCTACACAGATACGCAGTATTTT. Supplemented by reference TRBV18 and TRBJ2-3, the full variable domain reads NAGVMQNPRHLVRRRGQEARLRCSPMKGHSHVYWYRQLPEEGLKFMVYLQKENIIDESGMPKERFSAEFPKEGPSILRIQQVVRGDSAAYFCASSRRDSYTDTQYFGPGTRLTVL.

This clonotype occurred a few times. The rearrangement uses TRBV27 and TRBJ2-3; a possible D gene is TRBD2 (7 bases). The CDR3 is 14 residues long. The germline gives CDR1 MNHEY, CDR2 SMNVEV (reference sequence). CDR3 nucleotides: TGTCCCCACCCCCCCGCGGGGGCCACAGATACGCAGTATTTT. Translating it yields CPHPPAGATDTQYF.

This clonotype has a handful of counts. The rearrangement uses TRBV5-5 and TRBJ1-2, with 7 positions matching TRBD1. CDR3 length: 11 residues. Trimming removed 5 bases from V and 5 bases from J; junction bases left unmatched: 0. CDR1 SGHKS and CDR2 YYEKEE come from the germline V gene (reference sequence). The chain's CDR3 is CASRQGYGYTF. In DNA form, the CDR3 reads TGTGCCAGCAGACAGGGGTATGGCTACACCTTC.

V is TRBV11-2 and J is TRBJ2-5; D could derive from TRBD1 or TRBD2 (5 bases each). This CDR3 has 15 residues. V was cut by 4 bases and J by 1 base, with 13 bases left in between. Germline values: CDR1 SGHAT, CDR2 FQNNGV. CDR3 region: CASSSLTGRQETQYF. The DNA for the CDR3 is TGTGCCAGCAGCTCCCTTACGGGGCGCCAAGAGACCCAGTACTTC.

The chain links TRBV7-2 to TRBJ2-1; D is possibly TRBD1 or TRBD2 (6 bases each). V was clipped by 3 bases and J by 6 bases, with 15 bases between them. The germline gives CDR1 SGHTA, CDR2 FQGNSA. This CDR3 contains 15 residues. The CDR3 region is CASSFRGGGFNEQFF. CDR3 bases: TGTGCCAGCAGCTTCCGAGGGGGAGGATTCAATGAGCAGTTCTTC.

A few counts support this clonotype. The chain employs TRBV5-1 and TRBJ2-7; a weak D match, TRBD1 (5 bases). The germline V gene encodes CDR1 SGHRS and CDR2 YFSETQ. There are 14 residues in the CDR3. V shed 0 bases and J shed 2 bases, with 9 bases lying between them. The CDR3 spells CASSLGGVPYEQYF. DNA for the CDR3: TGCGCCAGCAGCTTGGGGGGCGTCCCCTACGAGCAGTACTTC.

This clonotype has a count of ten or more. The J gene is TRBJ2-7, the V gene TRBV10-1; no clear D. The CDR3 runs 12 residues. The germline gives CDR1 WNHNN, CDR2 SYGVQD (reference sequence). V was trimmed by 0 bases and J by 4 bases, leaving 4 bases between them. The CDR3 reads CASSESGYEQYF. CDR3 sequence (DNA): TGCGCCAGCAGTGAGTCGGGGTACGAGCAGTACTTC.

This clonotype was counted between two and nine times. This chain uses TRBV5-4 with TRBJ2-5, with 9 bases matching TRBD2. Trimming cost V 4 bases and J 1 base; bases outside gene matches: 5. The CDR3 contains 15 residues. Germline V gene sequence: CDR1 SGHNT, CDR2 YYREEE (reference sequence). CDR3 residues: CASSPSRGGQETQYF. DNA for the CDR3: TGTGCCAGCAGCCCCTCGCGGGGGGGCCAAGAGACCCAGTACTTC.

V usage is TRBV4-3 and J usage is TRBJ1-2, with D tentatively TRBD1 (5 bases). In germline, CDR1 is LGHNA, CDR2 YSLEER. The germline V and J ends were trimmed by 0 bases and 7 bases, with 15 bases remaining between them. The CDR3 runs 15 residues. This CDR3 is CASSQEYRGIGGYTF. DNA for the CDR3: TGCGCCAGCAGCCAAGAATATCGGGGGATAGGTGGCTACACCTTC.